This passage covers 32 T cell receptor beta chains from one sample sequenced in a study of blood T cell repertoires in COVID-19 (TCRdb year 2020). Preparation of the library involved the immunoSEQ multiplex PCR assay. Imported from immuneACCESS, the table was reduced by TCRdb to in-frame sequences with V and J called. These copies leave out some clones; in studies compared against another copy, an unresolved V gene accounts for under half, and the cause of the remainder is not known. In this sample the table shows 100,000 to 150,000 clones, approximately 86% of which occur a single time. The ten largest clones represent around 2.3% of the sample. Specimen: PBMCs or T cells enriched from blood (not recorded which). The receptors shown here come from a woman between 45 and 65 years old who had recovered from COVID-19.

J is TRBJ1-3 and V is TRBV3-1 (or the pseudogene TRBV3-2); TRBD1 agrees at 8 bases. Unmatched junction bases numbered 9, after V lost 5 bases and J lost 0 bases. Per the germline V gene, CDR1 is LGHDT and CDR2 is YNNKEL (reference sequence). The CDR3 covers 17 residues. The CDR3 loop is CASSGQGTRSSGNTIYF. The CDR3 DNA sequence: TGTGCCAGCAGCGGACAGGGAACTAGGAGCTCTGGAAACACCATATATTTT.

The rearrangement links TRBV18 to TRBJ1-6; no clear D. Germline loops: CDR1 KGHSH, CDR2 LQKENI. Trimming pared 5 bases from V and 6 bases from J, leaving 14 bases between. The CDR3 runs to 15 residues. In DNA form, the CDR3 reads TGTGCCAGCTCAGGGGAGTGGGTCTCTAATTCACCCCTCCACTTT. Residues: CASSGEWVSNSPLHF.

The chain carries TRBV6-5 and TRBJ1-2; TRBD1 aligns across 7 bases. Germline V gene data show CDR1 as MNHEY and CDR2 as SVGAGI. J gave up 5 bases and V 2 bases, and 8 bases lay outside the gene matches. This CDR3 comprises 15 residues. The CDR3 sequence: CASSYGDSFFYGYTF. The CDR3 coding sequence is TGTGCCAGCAGTTACGGGGACAGCTTTTTTTATGGCTACACCTTC.

The V and J genes are TRBV11-1 and TRBJ2-3; 8 bases are a match to TRBD1. The germline V gene has CDR1 SGHAT and CDR2 FQDESV (reference sequence). V was pared by 5 bases and J by 10 bases, with 14 bases of the junction left unmatched. The CDR3 runs to 15 residues. Written as DNA, the CDR3 is TGTGCCAGCAGCCCCTGGACAGGGTCCGATGAGGCGCAGTATTTT. As protein: CASSPWTGSDEAQYF.

V usage is TRBV3-1 (or the pseudogene TRBV3-2) and J usage is TRBJ2-7; D not certain. This CDR3 region has 13 residues. Trimming shortened V by 4 bases and J by 6 bases, and 13 bases separated the two germline ends. Germline values: CDR1 LGHDT, CDR2 YNNKEL (reference sequence). The CDR3 spells CASSPTGGSEQYF. CDR3 nucleotides: TGTGCCAGCAGCCCAACTGGCGGCTCCGAGCAGTACTTC.

CDR3 in DNA: TGTGCCAGCAGCTTGGCAGGGGCTGGTAGAGCTTTCTTT. Amino acid sequence: CASSLAGAGRAFF. The rearrangement links TRBV5-4 to TRBJ1-1, with D possibly matching TRBD1 (6 bases). Germline V gives CDR1 SGHNT, CDR2 YYREEE (reference sequence). V lost 0 bases and J 10 bases, leaving 13 bases between the germline ends. This CDR3 has 13 amino acids.

The chain joins TRBV5-6 to TRBJ2-7; D remains unclear. From germline, CDR1 is SGHDT and CDR2 YYEEEE. The CDR3 contains 15 residues. Trimming removed 1 base from V and 2 bases from J, with 13 bases in between. The CDR3 DNA sequence: TGTGCCAGCAGCTTGTATCGCCAGAAAACCTACGAGCAGTACTTC. Its protein product is CASSLYRQKTYEQYF.

CDR3 sequence reads: CAWSGHTATNEKLFF. In DNA form, the CDR3 reads TGTGCCTGGAGTGGACATACGGCAACTAATGAAAAACTGTTTTTT. The V call is TRBV30, the J call TRBJ1-4; no definite D call. Germline CDR1 is GTSNPN and CDR2 is SVGIG (reference sequence). Trimming took 1 base from V and 0 from J, leaving 9 bases between them. This CDR3 is built from 15 residues.

The chain combines TRBV19 with TRBJ2-5, with D perhaps matching TRBD1 (6 bases). The CDR3 consists of 14 residues. Germline V gene sequence: CDR1 LNHDA, CDR2 SQIVND (reference sequence). V lost 8 bases, J lost 0 bases, and 13 bases lay in between. The CDR3 sequence is CASAEDRNQETQYF. In DNA form, the CDR3 reads TGTGCCAGTGCGGAAGACAGGAACCAAGAGACCCAGTACTTC.

The chain uses TRBV7-9 and TRBJ1-5; weak D call: TRBD1 (6 bases). The CDR3 runs to 19 residues. Germline V lookup: CDR1 SEHNR, CDR2 FQNEAQ (reference sequence). V was trimmed by 3 bases and J by 6 bases, leaving 27 bases between them. The CDR3 spells CASSFGGGGEESSTQPQHF. The DNA of the CDR3 is TGTGCCAGCAGCTTCGGGGGCGGGGGAGAGGAATCGAGTACTCAGCCCCAGCATTTT.

The chain links TRBV19 to TRBJ1-1; 7 bases agree with TRBD1. The junction had 5 bases not matched to a gene; V was cut back by 3 bases and J by 1 base. This CDR3 region has 15 residues. Germline V gene data show CDR1 as LNHDA and CDR2 as SQIVND (reference sequence). The CDR3 DNA follows: TGTGCCAGTAGTATCACCGGGACAGAGAACACTGAAGCTTTCTTT. Protein sequence: CASSITGTENTEAFF.

The CDR3 DNA is TGTGCCATCAGTGACGTGGACAGGGTGAACACTGAAGCTTTCTTT. Encoded protein: CAISDVDRVNTEAFF. The gene calls are TRBV10-3 and TRBJ1-1, with 8 bases fitting TRBD1. From germline, CDR1 is ENHRY and CDR2 SYGVKD. Losses at the gene ends were 3 bases for V and 0 bases for J; bases not matched to a gene: 3. This CDR3 region has 15 residues.

The V and J genes are TRBV6-5 and TRBJ1-2, with 12 bases lining up with TRBD1. CDR1 is MNHEY and CDR2 is SVGAGI in the germline V gene. V shed 6 bases and J 4 bases; nucleotides not matched to a gene: 3. There are 14 residues in the CDR3. DNA of the CDR3: TGTGCCAGCAGGTGGGACAGGGGGCTCTATGGCTACACCTTC. This sequence encodes CASRWDRGLYGYTF.

This clone turned up a few times. The gene calls are TRBV6-1 and TRBJ1-6, with unresolved D. The CDR3 length is 19 residues. The germline CDR1 and CDR2 sequences are MNHNS and SASEGT. V lost 3 bases and J lost 0, with 18 bases in between. In DNA, the CDR3 is TGTGCCAGCAGTGAGGGTGGGAGCCGCCTAAGCTCCTATAATTCACCCCTCCACTTT. This codes for CASSEGGSRLSSYNSPLHF.

The J gene is TRBJ2-7, the V gene TRBV6-5; TRBD1 is a possible D gene (5 bases). This CDR3 has 14 residues. Trimming removed 0 bases from V and 6 bases from J, with 12 bases in between. Germline-derived CDR1 and CDR2 are MNHEY and SVGAGI. The CDR3 DNA reads TGTGCCAGCAGTTACTCGTATAGGGGTGGCGAGCAGTACTTC. This translates into CASSYSYRGGEQYF.

This clone was seen more than once but under ten times. The chain recombines TRBV7-9 with TRBJ2-7; a possible D gene is TRBD1 (6 bases). The CDR3 extends over 14 amino acids. Trimming took off 8 bases at V and 2 bases at J, with 16 bases between the two ends. Looked up from germline, CDR1 is SEHNR and CDR2 is FQNEAQ (reference sequence). The CDR3 bases are TGTGCCAGCGGATCAGACAGGCCCCCCTACGAGCAGTACTTC. Its protein product is CASGSDRPPYEQYF.

This chain uses TRBV1 with TRBJ1-1; the tabulated D call, TRBD1, remains unverified against the DNA. TRBV1 is flagged as a pseudogene. This CDR3 is 13 amino acids long. CDR3 sequence: CTCGDRERTEAFF. The CDR3 bases are TGCACCTGCGGGGACAGGGAGCGGACTGAAGCTTTCTTT.

The V gene is TRBV6-5, the J gene TRBJ2-5; D is unresolved. Trimming left V 5 bases short and J 0 bases short, with 10 bases between. The CDR3 covers 14 residues. Germline CDR1 is MNHEY and CDR2 is SVGAGI. The CDR3, as DNA: TGTGCCAGCAGTCCCCAACGGGACCAAGAGACCCAGTACTTC. The encoded protein is CASSPQRDQETQYF.

This sequence joins TRBV6-1 and TRBJ1-4; 8 nucleotides agree with TRBD1. Trimming at V came to 3 bases and at J to 6 bases, leaving 6 bases not matched to a gene. Germline CDR1 is MNHNS and CDR2 is SASEGT. The CDR3 has 15 amino acids. Here the CDR3 reads CASSDRTGTYEKLFF. CDR3 sequence (DNA): TGTGCCAGCAGTGACAGGACAGGGACATATGAAAAACTGTTTTTT.

The rearrangement joins TRBV6-2 or TRBV6-3 to TRBJ2-7; 11 bases are a match to TRBD1. V shed 0 bases and J 6 bases; nucleotides not matched to a gene: 4. CDR3 size: 15 residues. Per germline, CDR1 MNHEY and CDR2 SVGEGT. The CDR3: CASSYSLGTGGEQYF. The CDR3 nucleotides are TGTGCCAGCAGTTACTCCCTCGGGACAGGGGGCGAGCAGTACTTC.

The sample holds one count of this clone. This sequence joins TRBV19 and TRBJ2-6; D gene ambiguous. V lost 5 bases and J 1 base, leaving 12 bases between the germline ends. Per the germline V gene, CDR1 is LNHDA and CDR2 is SQIVND (reference sequence). This CDR3 is built from 16 residues. CDR3 in amino acids: CASSPDTLSGANVLTF. CDR3 coding DNA: TGTGCCAGTAGTCCAGACACCCTTTCTGGGGCCAACGTCCTGACTTTC. Full variable domain (missing parts from reference TRBV19 and TRBJ2-6): DGGITQSPKYLFRKEGQNVTLSCEQNLNHDAMYWYRQDPGQGLRLIYYSQIVNDFQKGDIAEGYSVSREKKESFPLTVTSAQKNPTAFYLCASSPDTLSGANVLTFGAGSRLTVL.

The V and J genes are TRBV4-3 and TRBJ1-2; no firm D call. The CDR3 spans 19 residues. Germline V gives CDR1 LGHNA, CDR2 YSLEER. V was shortened by 1 base and J by 1 base, with 22 bases between the two germline ends. Here the CDR3 reads CASSQVSLSTPGINYGYTF. The CDR3 region has the DNA TGCGCCAGCAGCCAAGTAAGTTTAAGTACCCCGGGGATTAACTATGGCTACACCTTC.

This clone was found a few times. The CDR3 coding sequence is TGCAGCGTTGCTGGACTAGCGGGGGGGGATACGCAGTATTTT. Residues: CSVAGLAGGDTQYF. This chain joins TRBV29-1 and TRBJ2-3; 15 bases fit TRBD2. The CDR3 runs 14 residues. Germline V gene data show CDR1 as SQVTM and CDR2 as ANQGSEA. With 4 bases clipped from V and 6 bases from J, the junction kept 2 bases outside the gene matches.

This rearrangement joins TRBV12-3 or TRBV12-4 to TRBJ1-5; possibly TRBD1 for D (5 bases). The CDR3 consists of 13 residues. The V and J ends lost 6 bases and 4 bases respectively, with 10 bases between them. The CDR3 DNA follows: TGTGCCAGCAGCCAGGGTCGTAATCAGCCCCAGCATTTT. Its translation: CASSQGRNQPQHF.

The rearrangement uses TRBV29-1 and TRBJ2-1; weak D call: TRBD1 (5 bases). V lost 3 bases and J 5 bases, leaving 11 bases between the germline ends. The CDR3 runs to 13 residues. Germline V gives CDR1 SQVTM, CDR2 ANQGSEA. The CDR3 coding sequence is TGCAGCGTTGAGGGGCGAGCGAACAATGAGCAGTTCTTC. This translates into CSVEGRANNEQFF.

The rearrangement joins TRBV19 to TRBJ2-6; D ambiguous. Germline V lookup: CDR1 LNHDA, CDR2 SQIVND (reference sequence). V lost 5 bases and J 0 bases, leaving 11 bases between the germline ends. There are 16 residues in the CDR3. The CDR3 bases are TGTGCCAGTAGTTCTATAATGAGCTCTGGGGCCAACGTCCTGACTTTC. It is translated as CASSSIMSSGANVLTF.

The chain recombines TRBV27 with TRBJ1-6; D not certain. The CDR3 runs 18 residues. V lost 3 bases, J lost 0 bases, and 15 bases lay in between. From germline, CDR1 is MNHEY and CDR2 SMNVEV (reference sequence). In DNA, the CDR3 is TGTGCCAGCAGTTTCCGATTTACTGTGAGCTCCTATAATTCACCCCTCCACTTT. Translation: CASSFRFTVSSYNSPLHF.

The chain carries TRBV11-3 and TRBJ1-1, with TRBD1 matching over 8 bases. This CDR3 is built from 13 residues. The ends lost 5 bases at V and 4 bases at J; junction bases unmatched: 3. CDR1 is SGHNT and CDR2 is YENEEA in the germline V gene. CDR3 residues: CASSRDRGTEAFF. In DNA form, the CDR3 reads TGTGCCAGCAGCAGAGACAGGGGCACTGAAGCTTTCTTT.

The CDR3 region has the DNA TGTGCCAGTAGTAGCGAGAGCACAGATACGCAGTATTTT. Protein product: CASSSESTDTQYF. The chain carries TRBV19 and TRBJ2-3; D gene uncertain. The CDR3 extends over 13 amino acids. Germline assignment: CDR1 LNHDA and CDR2 SQIVND (reference sequence). Trimming removed 4 bases at V and 0 bases at J, with 5 bases between.

V gene TRBV6-5 combines with J gene TRBJ1-2, with D possibly TRBD1 on 5 matching bases. Germline V gene lookup returns CDR1 MNHEY and CDR2 SVGAGI. The V and J ends lost 0 bases and 8 bases respectively, with 19 bases between them. The CDR3 contains 16 residues. CDR3 DNA: TGTGCCAGCAGTTACTCTTCCGGGGGACCTGAACGGGGCTACACCTTC. It translates to CASSYSSGGPERGYTF.

V usage is TRBV24-1 and J usage is TRBJ2-2, with 7 nucleotides matching TRBD2. Trimming at V came to 5 bases and at J to 3 bases, leaving 14 bases not matched to a gene. The CDR3 spans 18 residues. Germline CDR1 reads KGHDR; CDR2 reads SFDVKD. The CDR3 coding sequence is TGTGCCACCAGTGGTATCTCCCTCGCGGGGGACTACACCGGGGAGCTGTTTTTT. It codes for CATSGISLAGDYTGELFF.

This chain connects TRBV10-2 to TRBJ1-2, with 8 bases identical to TRBD1. V trimming: 6 bases; J trimming: 4 bases; junction bases outside the gene matches: 7. The CDR3 length is 14 residues. Germline lookup yields CDR1 WSHSY and CDR2 SAAADI. This chain's CDR3 is CASRPNTGGYGYTF. The CDR3 DNA reads as TGCGCCAGCAGGCCAAATACAGGGGGCTATGGCTACACCTTC.